Shown below are 9 T cell receptor beta chains from a single sample sequenced in a study of T-cell memory formation after mild COVID-19. One entry per CDR3 protein, called by TCRdb with MiXCR from the 5' RACE reads. This sample has some 160,000 distinct CDR3 sequences, with roughly 13% found just once. Specimen: PBMCs or a T cell subset sorted from them (not recorded which). Every receptor here comes from a man between 18 and 29 years old who had mild COVID-19 (a few samples of this study predate the infection). Cell type and time point are not known.

This rearrangement joins TRBV29-1 to TRBJ2-4, with TRBD2 matching 9 bases. Germline lookup yields CDR1 SQVTM and CDR2 ANQGSEA. There are 14 residues in the CDR3. Trimming removed 2 bases from V and 6 bases from J; junction bases left unmatched: 5. CDR3 coding DNA: TGCAGCGTTGAACCTAGCGGGAATACAAACATTCAGTACTTC. Its protein is CSVEPSGNTNIQYF.

This clonotype was seen only a few times. The chain employs TRBV6-5 and TRBJ2-7, with D perhaps TRBD2 (7 bases). The CDR3 consists of 15 residues. Looked up from germline, CDR1 is MNHEY and CDR2 is SVGAGI. Trimming removed 7 bases at V and 1 base at J, with 17 bases between. The CDR3 reads CASTQRGGGSYEQYF. The CDR3 DNA follows: TGTGCCAGCACCCAAAGGGGGGGAGGATCCTACGAGCAGTACTTC.

This clonotype was seen a few times. This chain joins TRBV30 and TRBJ1-5; perhaps TRBD1 as D (6 bases). V shed 2 bases and J shed 6 bases, with 11 bases lying between them. Germline V lookup: CDR1 GTSNPN, CDR2 SVGIG (reference sequence). The CDR3 length is 13 residues. CDR3 residues: CAWSSNRVQPQHF. The CDR3 DNA is TGTGCCTGGAGTTCAAACAGGGTTCAGCCCCAGCATTTT.

This clonotype was found a few times. The J gene is TRBJ2-1, the V gene TRBV6-4; TRBD1 might be the D (6 bases). From germline, CDR1 is MRHNA and CDR2 SNTAGT. V was pared by 3 bases and J by 8 bases, with 17 bases between. The CDR3 totals 15 residues. The CDR3 nucleotides are TGTGCCAGCAGTGAGGGGGCCACTAGAGGCTATGAGCAGTTCTTC. Protein product: CASSEGATRGYEQFF.

The chain couples TRBV7-9 to TRBJ1-5; D call uncertain. V was clipped by 5 bases and J by 4 bases, with 12 bases between them. Germline lookup yields CDR1 SEHNR and CDR2 FQNEAQ (reference sequence). This CDR3 has 14 amino acids. CDR3 sequence reads: CASSPRGLNQPQHF. The CDR3 DNA reads as TGTGCCAGCAGCCCCCGCGGATTAAATCAGCCCCAGCATTTT.

The chain employs TRBV11-2 and TRBJ2-5; 9 nucleotides agree with TRBD2. CDR1 is SGHAT and CDR2 is FQNNGV in the germline V gene. CDR3 length: 18 residues. Trimming removed 0 bases from V and 0 bases from J; junction bases left unmatched: 8. CDR3 protein: CASSLEGLAGMYQETQYF. The CDR3 DNA follows: TGTGCCAGCAGCTTAGAAGGGCTAGCGGGGATGTACCAAGAGACCCAGTACTTC.

The chain uses TRBV6-6 and TRBJ1-4; 8 positions agree with TRBD1. The CDR3 is made up of 16 amino acids. Trimming cost V 2 bases and J 5 bases; bases outside gene matches: 7. Germline lookup yields CDR1 MNHNY and CDR2 SVGAGI (reference sequence). CDR3 nucleotide sequence: TGTGCCAGCAGTTACCACAAGGACAGGGTGAATGAAAAACTGTTTTTT. This codes for CASSYHKDRVNEKLFF.

The rearrangement uses TRBV7-2 and TRBJ2-3; 12 positions agree with TRBD2. V trimming: 5 bases; J trimming: 10 bases; junction bases outside the gene matches: 10. From germline, CDR1 is SGHTA and CDR2 FQGNSA. CDR3 length: 15 amino acids. The CDR3: CASSPRLAGVGAQYF. The CDR3 nucleotides read TGTGCCAGCAGCCCTCGACTAGCGGGGGTGGGGGCGCAGTATTTT.

This clonotype was counted a few times. This sequence joins TRBV6-5 and TRBJ2-6; TRBD1 matches 8 bases. The CDR3 is 16 amino acids. The V segment lost 5 bases and the J segment 2 bases; nucleotides outside the gene matches: 5. CDR1 and CDR2 (germline): MNHEY, SVGAGI. The CDR3 bases are TGTGCCAGCAGTACCGACAGGGGTCCTGGGGCCAACGTCCTGACTTTC. This encodes CASSTDRGPGANVLTF.